The 23 T cell receptor beta chains below were found in one sample sequenced in a study of T cell responses to AZD1222 COVID-19 vaccine. Produced via immunoSEQ multiplex PCR; TCRdb's table is partial and in-frame only. The data contain 150,000 to 200,000 clones, 90% to 95% of them singletons. The input for sequencing was peripheral blood, taken on day 0 of AZD1222 vaccination. The receptor set was obtained from an adult in good health.

This chain joins TRBV12-5 and TRBJ1-2, with D perhaps matching TRBD1 (6 bases). V shed 0 bases and J shed 6 bases, with 17 bases lying between them. Germline CDR1 and CDR2: LGHNT and FRNRAP. The CDR3 extends over 16 amino acids. For the CDR3, the DNA is TGTGCTAGTGGTTTGGTATTAGGGGGGCAAAGTGATGGCTACACCTTC. Translated: CASGLVLGGQSDGYTF.

The chain combines TRBV29-1 with TRBJ1-5; the match to TRBD1 covers 10 bases. The length of the CDR3 is 14 residues. The V and J ends lost 7 bases and 7 bases, in that order; junction bases with no gene match: 10. The germline V gene has CDR1 SQVTM and CDR2 ANQGSEA. The CDR3 loop is CSAKRDRGYQPQHF. The CDR3 nucleotides are TGCAGCGCTAAACGGGACAGGGGTTACCAGCCCCAGCATTTT.

The chain uses TRBV19 and TRBJ2-1; 7 nucleotides line up with TRBD1. V lost 4 bases to trimming and J lost 6 bases; unmatched junction nucleotides: 9. Per the germline V gene, CDR1 is LNHDA and CDR2 is SQIVND (reference sequence). The CDR3 is 15 residues long. The CDR3 DNA is TGTGCCAGTAGTACGTTGACAGGGACCGGCAATGAGCAGTTCTTC. Its translation is CASSTLTGTGNEQFF.

The CDR3 bases are TGCGCCAGCAGCCAAGATCGGAATGTTTTGGGATTGACTAGACAGGGGACCGGGGAGCTGTTTTTT. Translated, it gives CASSQDRNVLGLTRQGTGELFF. V and J are TRBV4-1 and TRBJ2-2, with TRBD1 matching over 8 bases. Trimming removed 0 bases from V and 5 bases from J; junction bases left unmatched: 23. Per the germline V gene, CDR1 is MGHRA and CDR2 is YSYEKL. CDR3 length: 22 residues.

The rearrangement joins TRBV30 to TRBJ1-2; 7 nucleotides match TRBD1. Germline CDR1 and CDR2: GTSNPN and SVGIG (reference sequence). V lost 3 bases, J lost 6 bases, and 7 bases stayed unmatched. The CDR3 totals 13 residues. The CDR3, as DNA: TGTGCCTGGAGCCCAAACAGGGGAGATGGCTACACCTTC. Translation: CAWSPNRGDGYTF.

This chain connects TRBV5-1 to TRBJ1-2, with 8 bases that match TRBD1. The CDR3 totals 14 residues. With V trimmed by 3 bases and J by 5 bases, 6 bases remained unmatched. CDR1 is SGHRS and CDR2 is YFSETQ in the germline V gene. This chain's CDR3 is CASSSGTGTYGYTF. The CDR3 nucleotides read TGCGCCAGCAGCTCCGGGACAGGAACTTATGGCTACACCTTC.

This rearrangement joins TRBV4-2 to TRBJ2-7; D uncertain. V lost 0 bases and J lost 0, with 15 bases in between. Per the germline V gene, CDR1 is LGHNA and CDR2 is YNFKEQ. The CDR3 sequence is 17 residues long. Written as DNA, the CDR3 is TGTGCCAGCAGCCAAGATCTCACGGCGTTTAGCTCCTACGAGCAGTACTTC. Its translation: CASSQDLTAFSSYEQYF.

The V call is TRBV12-3 or TRBV12-4, the J call TRBJ1-1, with D tentatively TRBD1 (5 bases). V shed 3 bases and J shed 11 bases, with 16 bases lying between them. CDR3 length equals 13 residues. Here the CDR3 reads CASSFETRGLAFF. For the CDR3, the DNA is TGTGCCAGCAGTTTTGAGACGAGGGGTTTGGCTTTCTTT.

This sequence joins TRBV6-6 and TRBJ1-6; D remains ambiguous. There are 15 residues in the CDR3. The V and J ends lost 2 bases and 8 bases respectively, with 13 bases between them. Looked up from germline, CDR1 is MNHNY and CDR2 is SVGAGI (reference sequence). CDR3 sequence (DNA): TGTGCCAGCAGTTACGGTGGACCGTTTGATTCACCCCTCCACTTT. Translating gives CASSYGGPFDSPLHF.

In DNA, the CDR3 is TGCAGCGTTTCCGCCGGGACAGGGTACAATCAGCCCCAGCATTTT. The encoded protein is CSVSAGTGYNQPQHF. The chain links TRBV29-1 to TRBJ1-5; 9 bases are a match to TRBD1. J lost 3 bases, V lost 5 bases, and 8 bases had no gene match. The CDR3 runs 15 residues. CDR1 is SQVTM and CDR2 is ANQGSEA in the germline V gene.

The chain joins TRBV2 to TRBJ1-5; D may be TRBD1 (5 bases). The CDR3 covers 13 residues. The V end was cut by 6 bases, the J end by 5 bases, with 11 bases between. In germline, CDR1 is SNHLY, CDR2 FYNNEI. CDR3 coding DNA: TGTGCCAGCAGACAAGACAGCTATCAGCCCCAGCATTTT. This codes for CASRQDSYQPQHF. Full variable domain (remainder filled in from reference TRBV2 and TRBJ1-5): EPEVTQTPSHQVTQMGQEVILRCVPISNHLYFYWYRQILGQKVEFLVSFYNNEISEKSEIFDDQFSVERPDGSNFTLKIRSTKLEDSAMYFCASRQDSYQPQHFGDGTRLSIL.

The chain uses TRBV5-5 and TRBJ2-7; D is undetermined. Per the germline V gene, CDR1 is SGHKS and CDR2 is YYEKEE (reference sequence). V was cut by 5 bases and J by 1 base, with 19 bases left in between. CDR3 length: 16 amino acids. The CDR3 DNA sequence: TGTGCCAGCAGTCTCCCCTCCGGGCCTCTTTCCTACGAGCAGTACTTC. Amino acids: CASSLPSGPLSYEQYF.

V usage is TRBV23-1 and J usage is TRBJ1-3; D possibly corresponds to TRBD1 (6 bases). TRBV23-1 is an ORF, and what it does is uncertain. This CDR3 spans 16 amino acids. The V end lost 3 bases, the J end lost 2 bases, and 14 bases lay between the germline ends. Here the CDR3 reads CASSQTRGAAGNTIYF. The DNA for the CDR3 is TGCGCCAGCAGTCAGACCCGGGGGGCGGCTGGAAACACCATATATTTT.

The chain uses TRBV24-1 and TRBJ2-3, with D possibly TRBD2 on 5 matching bases. CDR1 KGHDR and CDR2 SFDVKD come from the germline V gene. This CDR3 contains 12 residues. The ends were cut back, 3 bases at V and 9 bases at J, with 9 bases in the middle. CDR3 DNA: TGTGCCACCAGTGATCGCCGAGGGACGCAGTATTTT. Translation: CATSDRRGTQYF.

The V and J genes are TRBV25-1 and TRBJ1-3; possible D gene TRBD1, 5 bases. Germline loops: CDR1 MGHDK, CDR2 SYGVNS. V shed 2 bases and J shed 7 bases, with 12 bases lying between them. There are 14 residues in the CDR3. CDR3 DNA: TGTGCCAGCAGTGAACGCGGAGACAGCAACACCATATATTTT. It yields the protein CASSERGDSNTIYF. Full variable domain (rest looked up from reference TRBV25-1 and TRBJ1-3): EADIYQTPRYLVIGTGKKITLECSQTMGHDKMYWYQQDPGMELHLIHYSYGVNSTEKGDLSSESTVSRIRTEHFPLTLESARPSHTSQYLCASSERGDSNTIYFGEGSWLTVV.

This chain connects TRBV6-6 to TRBJ1-6; D is perhaps TRBD1 (5 bases). Trimming left V 1 base short and J 8 bases short, with 15 bases between. The CDR3 is made up of 16 amino acids. Germline CDR1 and CDR2: MNHNY and SVGAGI (reference sequence). The CDR3 here is CASSYWTGRGDSPLHF. The CDR3 DNA is TGTGCCAGCAGTTACTGGACGGGACGGGGCGATTCACCCCTCCACTTT.

This clone was observed once. CDR3 DNA sequence: TGTGCCAGCAGCGAAGGGATGCAATTTTCACCCCTCCACTTT. Protein sequence: CASSEGMQFSPLHF. This chain joins TRBV9 and TRBJ1-6; no reliable D call. The CDR3 is 14 amino acids. CDR1 and CDR2 (germline): SGDLS, YYNGEE. V was shortened by 3 bases and J by 9 bases, with 13 bases between the two germline ends.

The chain carries TRBV7-6 and TRBJ2-2, with TRBD2 matching over 14 bases. The CDR3 is 17 residues long. The V and J ends lost 3 bases and 4 bases, in that order; junction bases with no gene match: 4. Germline V CDR1 and CDR2: SGHVS, FNYEAQ. CDR3 coding DNA: TGTGCCAGCAGCTTTGCAGGGACTAGCGGGGGCACCGGGGAGCTGTTTTTT. Encoded protein: CASSFAGTSGGTGELFF.

The V gene is TRBV7-2, the J gene TRBJ1-2; TRBD1 aligns across 7 bases. This CDR3 has 16 residues. Germline assignment: CDR1 SGHTA and CDR2 FQGNSA. V lost 5 bases to trimming and J lost 4 bases; unmatched junction nucleotides: 13. DNA of the CDR3: TGTGCCAGCAGCCCAGGGGGACAGTCACTGTTCTATGGCTACACCTTC. It translates to CASSPGGQSLFYGYTF.

The V call is TRBV19, the J call TRBJ1-2; D ambiguous. The CDR3 consists of 15 residues. Trimming left V 7 bases short and J 4 bases short, with 19 bases between. Germline CDR1 reads LNHDA; CDR2 reads SQIVND (reference sequence). The DNA for the CDR3 is TGTGCCAGTACCTTTGGACCAGATGGGTCCTATGGCTACACCTTC. It yields the protein CASTFGPDGSYGYTF.

The genes are TRBV10-3 and TRBJ1-1; D unresolved. Trimming removed 3 bases at V and 1 base at J, with 9 bases between. The CDR3 is 14 residues long. Germline CDR1 is ENHRY and CDR2 is SYGVKD. This CDR3 is CAISDIQPNTEAFF. The CDR3 DNA reads as TGTGCCATCAGTGATATCCAGCCGAACACTGAAGCTTTCTTT.

This rearrangement joins TRBV5-1 to TRBJ1-6, with 7 bases fitting TRBD1. J lost 9 bases, V lost 5 bases, and 14 bases had no gene match. CDR3 length equals 16 residues. CDR1 and CDR2 from the germline V gene are SGHRS and YFSETQ. The CDR3 sequence is CASRSDLTGRSSPLHF. The CDR3 DNA follows: TGCGCCAGCAGGAGCGATTTGACAGGGCGGAGTTCACCCCTCCACTTT.

This chain's CDR3 is CASSLDSRYGYTF. The CDR3 DNA sequence: TGTGCCAGCAGTTTAGACAGCCGGTATGGCTACACCTTC. The chain carries TRBV12-3 or TRBV12-4 and TRBJ1-2; no clear D gene. Trimming removed 1 base at V and 5 bases at J, with 8 bases between. The CDR3 covers 13 residues.